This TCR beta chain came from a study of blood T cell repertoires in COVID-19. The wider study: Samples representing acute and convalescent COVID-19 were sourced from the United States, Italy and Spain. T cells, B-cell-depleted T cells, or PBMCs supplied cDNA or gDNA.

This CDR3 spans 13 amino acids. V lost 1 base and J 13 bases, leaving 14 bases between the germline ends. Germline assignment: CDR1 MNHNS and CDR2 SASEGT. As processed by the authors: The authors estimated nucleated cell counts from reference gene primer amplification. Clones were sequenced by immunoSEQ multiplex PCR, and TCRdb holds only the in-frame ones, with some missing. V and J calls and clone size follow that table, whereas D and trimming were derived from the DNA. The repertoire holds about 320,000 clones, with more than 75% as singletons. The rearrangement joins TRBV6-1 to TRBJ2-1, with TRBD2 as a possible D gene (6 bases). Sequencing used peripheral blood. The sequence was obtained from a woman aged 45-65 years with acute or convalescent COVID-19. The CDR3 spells CASSEGLRDDQFF. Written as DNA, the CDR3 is TGTGCCAGCAGTGAAGGACTGCGGGACGACCAGTTCTTC.